Only a few counts were recorded for the clone carrying this TCR beta chain. Its antigen remains unidentified. This sample is drawn from a study of cytomegalovirus exposure and HLA in healthy donors. Germline values: CDR1 SGHDT, CDR2 YYEEEE. Trimming took 1 base from V and 4 from J; bases not matched to a gene: 9. The CDR3 extends over 17 amino acids. Study-level findings and limits: For most TCR beta V segments, an earlier analysis put the productive rate at about 90% or about 30% of the time.

Primers included in the PCR were 60 Vbeta and 13 Jbeta primers. The method was immunoSEQ multiplex PCR; TCRdb's version includes in-frame clones alone and lacks a portion of them. The sample yields approximately 130,000 clones, around 72% seen once. This TCR was sampled from a human donor in good health. Sequenced: PBMCs. The V call is TRBV5-6, the J call TRBJ2-3; TRBD2 agrees at 10 bases. The CDR3 sequence is CASSLWSGRALSDTQYF. The DNA of the CDR3 is TGTGCCAGCAGCTTGTGGAGCGGGAGGGCCCTCTCAGATACGCAGTATTTT. Combining the CDR3 with reference TRBV5-6 and TRBJ2-3 gives the whole variable domain DAGVTQSPTHLIKTRGQQVTLRCSPKSGHDTVSWYQQALGQGPQFIFQYYEEEERQRGNFPDRFSGHQFPNYSSELNVNALLLGDSALYLCASSLWSGRALSDTQYFGPGTRLTVL.